The 9 T cell receptor beta chains presented below share a single source sample, sequenced in a study of PD-L1 blockade in urothelial cancer. Profiled with immunoSEQ multiplex PCR; TCRdb holds only in-frame clones, not every one. The sample consists of tens of thousands of clones, about 90% of them appearing once. Time point of the sample: pretreatment peripheral blood. The source material was PBMCs, sampled around atezolizumab (anti-PD-L1) treatment. These receptors came from a man aged 60-69 years with urothelial cancer.

The chain is built from TRBV27 and TRBJ1-2; no reliable D call. This CDR3 spans 14 amino acids. V was cut by 5 bases and J by 5 bases, with 15 bases left in between. Germline CDR1 reads MNHEY; CDR2 reads SMNVEV (reference sequence). The CDR3 protein is CASSPPGIEYGYTF. CDR3 bases: TGTGCCAGCAGTCCCCCCGGGATAGAATATGGCTACACCTTC.

The chain employs TRBV11-2 and TRBJ2-1, with 11 bases lining up with TRBD2. Per the germline V gene, CDR1 is SGHAT and CDR2 is FQNNGV. With V trimmed by 8 bases and J by 8 bases, 8 bases remained unmatched. The CDR3 loop spans 14 amino acids. CDR3 sequence (DNA): TGTGCCAGCGGGCAGACTAGCGGGAACCATGAGCAGTTCTTC. It translates to CASGQTSGNHEQFF.

In nucleotides, the CDR3 is TGTGCCACCAGCAGAGATCGGGGGGGAGGGAACTACACCTTC. Its protein product is CATSRDRGGGNYTF. The J gene is TRBJ1-2, the V gene TRBV15; a possible D gene is TRBD1 (5 bases). V lost 0 bases and J 10 bases, leaving 15 bases between the germline ends. The germline V gene has CDR1 LNHNV and CDR2 YYDKDF (reference sequence). CDR3 size: 14 residues.

The V gene is TRBV7-2, the J gene TRBJ2-3; 8 nucleotides line up with TRBD2. CDR1 is SGHTA, CDR2 FQGNSA, per germline. With V trimmed by 5 bases and J by 4 bases, 14 bases remained unmatched. CDR3 size: 17 residues. CDR3: CASSVRGGREGSDTQYF. The CDR3 DNA reads as TGTGCCAGCAGCGTTCGGGGGGGCCGCGAGGGGTCAGATACGCAGTATTTT.

This chain connects TRBV2 to TRBJ2-3; 10 bases align to TRBD2. Germline loops: CDR1 SNHLY, CDR2 FYNNEI. The trim removed 5 bases at V and 0 bases at J, leaving 5 bases unmatched. The CDR3 totals 16 residues. CDR3 bases: TGTGCCAGCAGTCTAGCGGGGGCCCCTAGCACAGATACGCAGTATTTT. Translating gives CASSLAGAPSTDTQYF.

This clone was detected once. This chain joins TRBV27 and TRBJ2-1, with TRBD1 identical over 7 bases. This CDR3 is built from 13 residues. With 6 bases clipped from V and 4 bases from J, the junction kept 3 bases outside the gene matches. Germline CDR1 and CDR2: MNHEY and SMNVEV (reference sequence). CDR3 coding DNA: TGTGCCAGCAGACAGGGGACATACAATGAGCAGTTCTTC. Translation gives CASRQGTYNEQFF.

The V and J genes are TRBV30 and TRBJ1-1, with 8 nucleotides matching TRBD1. Looked up from germline, CDR1 is GTSNPN and CDR2 is SVGIG (reference sequence). This CDR3 has 16 amino acids. V trimming: 2 bases; J trimming: 4 bases; junction bases outside the gene matches: 12. The CDR3: CAWSFPGQVMGTEAFF. As DNA, the CDR3 is TGTGCCTGGAGTTTCCCGGGACAGGTAATGGGCACTGAAGCTTTCTTT.

The table lists this clone with a count of one. This chain joins TRBV15 and TRBJ2-1; 9 bases match TRBD2. The CDR3 length is 13 residues. The trim removed 2 bases at V and 10 bases at J, leaving 3 bases unmatched. The germline CDR1 and CDR2 sequences are LNHNV and YYDKDF (reference sequence). The CDR3, as DNA: TGTGCCACCAGCAGAAATAGCGGGGGCGAGCAGTTCTTC. Its protein product is CATSRNSGGEQFF.

A note on this clone: This same CDR3 is encoded by further DNA sequences in the sample. The rearrangement joins TRBV5-1 to TRBJ2-5, with 8 bases that match TRBD2. Germline CDR1 SGHRS, CDR2 YFSETQ. The J segment lost 1 base and the V segment lost 0 bases, leaving 2 bases of the junction unmatched. The CDR3 length is 15 residues. DNA of the CDR3: TGCGCCAGCAGCTTGGGGGGGACTAGCCAAGAGACCCAGTACTTC. Residues: CASSLGGTSQETQYF.